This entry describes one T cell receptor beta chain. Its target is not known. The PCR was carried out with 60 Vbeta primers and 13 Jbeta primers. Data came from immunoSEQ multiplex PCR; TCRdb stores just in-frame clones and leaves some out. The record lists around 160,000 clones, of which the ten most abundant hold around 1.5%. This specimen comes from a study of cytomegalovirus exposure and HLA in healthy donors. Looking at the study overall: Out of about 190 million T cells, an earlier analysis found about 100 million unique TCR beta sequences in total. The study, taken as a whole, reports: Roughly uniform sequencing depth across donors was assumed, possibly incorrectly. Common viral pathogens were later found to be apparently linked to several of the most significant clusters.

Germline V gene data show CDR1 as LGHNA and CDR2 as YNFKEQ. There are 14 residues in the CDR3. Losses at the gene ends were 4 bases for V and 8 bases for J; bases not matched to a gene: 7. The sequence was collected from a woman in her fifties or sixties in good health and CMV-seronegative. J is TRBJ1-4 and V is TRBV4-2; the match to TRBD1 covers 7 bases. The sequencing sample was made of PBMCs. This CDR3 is CASSPDRAVEKLFF. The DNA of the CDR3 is TGTGCCAGCAGCCCCGACAGGGCAGTAGAAAAACTGTTTTTT.